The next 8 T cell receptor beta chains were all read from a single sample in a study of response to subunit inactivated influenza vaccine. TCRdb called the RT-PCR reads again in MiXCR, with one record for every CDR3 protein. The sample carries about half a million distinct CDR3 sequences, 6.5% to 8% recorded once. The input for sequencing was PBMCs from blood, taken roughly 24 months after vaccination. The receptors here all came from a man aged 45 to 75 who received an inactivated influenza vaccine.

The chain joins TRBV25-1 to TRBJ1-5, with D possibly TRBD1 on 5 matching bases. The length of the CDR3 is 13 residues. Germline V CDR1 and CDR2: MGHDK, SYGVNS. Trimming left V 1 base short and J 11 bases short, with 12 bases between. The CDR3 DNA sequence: TGTGCCAGCAGTGAATCAGGGATTGGGACCCAGCATTTT. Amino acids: CASSESGIGTQHF.

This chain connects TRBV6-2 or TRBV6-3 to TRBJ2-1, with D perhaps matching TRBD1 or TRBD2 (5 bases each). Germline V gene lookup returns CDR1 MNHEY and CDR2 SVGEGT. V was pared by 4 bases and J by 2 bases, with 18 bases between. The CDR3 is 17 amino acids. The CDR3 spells CASSSRTGAGTYNEQFF. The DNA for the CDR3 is TGTGCCAGCAGTTCCCGGACCGGGGCCGGCACCTACAATGAGCAGTTCTTC.

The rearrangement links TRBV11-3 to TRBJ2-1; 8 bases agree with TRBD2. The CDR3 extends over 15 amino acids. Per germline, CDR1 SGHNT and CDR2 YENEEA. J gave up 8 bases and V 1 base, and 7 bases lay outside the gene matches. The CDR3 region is CASSLVAGPWDEQFF. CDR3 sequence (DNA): TGTGCCAGCAGCTTAGTAGCGGGGCCTTGGGATGAGCAGTTCTTC.

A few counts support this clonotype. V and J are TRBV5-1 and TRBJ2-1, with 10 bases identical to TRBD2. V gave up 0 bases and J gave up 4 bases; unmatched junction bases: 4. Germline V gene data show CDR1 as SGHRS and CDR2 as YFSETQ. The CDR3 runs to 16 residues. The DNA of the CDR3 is TGCGCCAGCAGCTTGGCCGGGACTAGCGCGTACAATGAGCAGTTCTTC. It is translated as CASSLAGTSAYNEQFF.

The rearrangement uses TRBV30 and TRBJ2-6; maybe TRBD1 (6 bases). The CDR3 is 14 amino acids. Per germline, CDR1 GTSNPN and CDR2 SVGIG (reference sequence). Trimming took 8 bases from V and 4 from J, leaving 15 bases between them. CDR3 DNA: TGTGCCGGCCACAGGGCAGCCGGGGCCAACGTCCTGACTTTC. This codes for CAGHRAAGANVLTF.

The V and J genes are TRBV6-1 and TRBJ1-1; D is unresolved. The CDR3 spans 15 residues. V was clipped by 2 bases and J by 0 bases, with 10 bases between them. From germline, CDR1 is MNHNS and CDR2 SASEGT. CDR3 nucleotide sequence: TGTGCCAGCAGTGAATTTTTGGGGTTGAACACTGAAGCTTTCTTT. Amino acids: CASSEFLGLNTEAFF.

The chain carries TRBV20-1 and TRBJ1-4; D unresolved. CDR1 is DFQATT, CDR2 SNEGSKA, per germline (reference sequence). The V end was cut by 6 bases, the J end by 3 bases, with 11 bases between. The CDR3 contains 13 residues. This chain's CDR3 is CSALDRSNEKLFF. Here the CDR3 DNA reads TGCAGTGCCCTGGACCGATCTAATGAAAAACTGTTTTTT.

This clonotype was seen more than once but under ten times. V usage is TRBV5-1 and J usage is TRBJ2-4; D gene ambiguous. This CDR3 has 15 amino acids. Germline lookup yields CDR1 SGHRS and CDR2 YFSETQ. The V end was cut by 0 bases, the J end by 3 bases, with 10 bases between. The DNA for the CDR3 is TGCGCCAGCAGCTTGGGAGGATTTGGCAAAAACATTCAGTACTTC. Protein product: CASSLGGFGKNIQYF. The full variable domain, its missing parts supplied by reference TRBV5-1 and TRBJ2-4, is KAGVTQTPRYLIKTRGQQVTLSCSPISGHRSVSWYQQTPGQGLQFLFEYFSETQRNKGNFPGRFSGRQFSNSRSEMNVSTLELGDSALYLCASSLGGFGKNIQYFGAGTRLSVL.